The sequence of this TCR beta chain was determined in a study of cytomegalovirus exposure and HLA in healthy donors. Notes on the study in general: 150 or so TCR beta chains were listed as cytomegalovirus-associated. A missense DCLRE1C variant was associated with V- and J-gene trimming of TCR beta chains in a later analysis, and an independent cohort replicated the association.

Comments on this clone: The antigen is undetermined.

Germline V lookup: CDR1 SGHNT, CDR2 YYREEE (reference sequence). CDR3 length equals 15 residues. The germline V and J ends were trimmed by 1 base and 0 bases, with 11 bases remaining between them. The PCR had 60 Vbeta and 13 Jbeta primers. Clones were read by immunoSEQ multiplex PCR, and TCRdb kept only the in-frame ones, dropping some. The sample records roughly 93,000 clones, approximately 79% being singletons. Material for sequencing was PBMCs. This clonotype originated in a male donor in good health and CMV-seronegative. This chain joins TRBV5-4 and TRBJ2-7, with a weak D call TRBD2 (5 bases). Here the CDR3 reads CASSLSTGYSYEQYF. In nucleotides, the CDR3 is TGTGCCAGCAGCTTGTCTACGGGATACTCCTACGAGCAGTACTTC.